At least ten counts were recorded for the clone carrying this T cell receptor beta chain. The data stem from a study of T cells in Graves' hyperthyroidism and ophthalmopathy. TCR beta CDR3 region amplification was performed from RNA transcripts. The study used the HTBI primer set for a first-round RT-PCR of the TCR CDR3. TCRdb reprocessed the multiplex PCR reads with MiXCR, giving one entry per CDR3 protein. The table includes a few hundred thousand distinct CDR3 sequences, roughly 14% detected once. Germline V gives CDR1 DFQATT, CDR2 SNEGSKA (reference sequence). The CDR3 runs to 15 residues. Trimming took 5 bases from V and 0 from J, leaving 14 bases between them.

The TCR was taken from a woman in her 30s with Graves' hyperthyroidism that later progressed to Graves' ophthalmopathy. This chain connects TRBV20-1 to TRBJ1-5; D may be TRBD1 (6 bases). The sequencing input was blood. In nucleotides, the CDR3 is TGCAGTGCTCGCTCAACAGGGAATAGCAATCAGCCCCAGCATTTT. Its protein is CSARSTGNSNQPQHF.